This TCR beta chain was documented in a study of blood T cell repertoires in COVID-19. Whole-study context: Whether acute or convalescent, the COVID-19 samples came from the United States, Italy and Spain. PBMCs, B-cell-depleted T cells, or T cells were the source of the cDNA or gDNA that made up the material.

Per the authors' pipeline: Estimates of nucleated cell counts were drawn from the amplification of reference gene primers. The repertoire was sequenced with immunoSEQ multiplex PCR; TCRdb's copy has only in-frame clones and lacks some. Clone size and the V and J calls come from that table; the DNA yielded D and trimming. The sample lists approximately 150,000 clones, around 82% occurring once. The receptor was derived from a human donor with acute or convalescent COVID-19. The donor label of this sample is uncertain. What was sequenced was peripheral blood.

CDR3 amino acids: CASSLAGGAQETQYF. The CDR3 DNA is TGCGCCAGCAGCTTGGCGGGAGGGGCCCAAGAGACCCAGTACTTC. This sequence joins TRBV5-1 and TRBJ2-5; 8 bases are shared with TRBD2. J was trimmed by 1 base and V by 0 bases; bases with no gene match: 2. Germline values: CDR1 SGHRS, CDR2 YFSETQ. This CDR3 contains 15 residues.